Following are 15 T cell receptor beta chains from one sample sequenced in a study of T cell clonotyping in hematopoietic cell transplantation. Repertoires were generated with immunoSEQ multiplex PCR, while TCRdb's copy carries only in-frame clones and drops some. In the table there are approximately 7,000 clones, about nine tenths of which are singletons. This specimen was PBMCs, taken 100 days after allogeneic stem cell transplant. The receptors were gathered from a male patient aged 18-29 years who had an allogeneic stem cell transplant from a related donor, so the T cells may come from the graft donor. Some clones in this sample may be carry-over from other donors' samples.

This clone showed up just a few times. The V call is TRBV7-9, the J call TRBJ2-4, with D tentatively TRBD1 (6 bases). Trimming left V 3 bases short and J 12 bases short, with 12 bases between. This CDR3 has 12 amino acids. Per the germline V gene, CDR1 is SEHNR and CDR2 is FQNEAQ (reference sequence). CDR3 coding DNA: TGTGCCAGCAGCTTGGGACACCGTCGTCAGTACTTC. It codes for CASSLGHRRQYF.

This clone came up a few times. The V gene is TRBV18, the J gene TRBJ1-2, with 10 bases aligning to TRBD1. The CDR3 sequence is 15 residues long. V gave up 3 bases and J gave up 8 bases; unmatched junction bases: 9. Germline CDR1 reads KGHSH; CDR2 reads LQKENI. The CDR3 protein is CASSPGTGAVFGYTF. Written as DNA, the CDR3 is TGTGCCAGCTCACCGGGGACAGGGGCCGTCTTCGGCTACACCTTC. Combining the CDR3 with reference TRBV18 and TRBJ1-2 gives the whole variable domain NAGVMQNPRHLVRRRGQEARLRCSPMKGHSHVYWYRQLPEEGLKFMVYLQKENIIDESGMPKERFSAEFPKEGPSILRIQQVVRGDSAAYFCASSPGTGAVFGYTFGSGTRLTVV.

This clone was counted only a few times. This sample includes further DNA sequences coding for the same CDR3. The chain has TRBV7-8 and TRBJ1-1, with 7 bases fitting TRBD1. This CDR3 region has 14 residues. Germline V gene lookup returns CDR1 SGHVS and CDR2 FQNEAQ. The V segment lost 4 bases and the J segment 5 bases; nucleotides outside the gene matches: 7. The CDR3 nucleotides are TGTGCCAGCAGCTCAAACAGGGGTTTGACTGAAGCTTTCTTT. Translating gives CASSSNRGLTEAFF.

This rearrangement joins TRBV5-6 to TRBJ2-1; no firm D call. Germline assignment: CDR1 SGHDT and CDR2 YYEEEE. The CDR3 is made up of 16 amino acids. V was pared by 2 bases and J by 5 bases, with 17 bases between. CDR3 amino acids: CASSLLPSFVHNEQFF. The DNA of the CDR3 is TGTGCCAGCAGCTTACTTCCCTCCTTCGTCCACAATGAGCAGTTCTTC.

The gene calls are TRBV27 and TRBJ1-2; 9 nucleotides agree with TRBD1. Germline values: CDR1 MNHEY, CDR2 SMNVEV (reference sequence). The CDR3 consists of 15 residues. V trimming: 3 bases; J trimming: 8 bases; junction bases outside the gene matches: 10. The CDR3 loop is CASSFLQGARKGYTF. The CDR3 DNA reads TGTGCCAGCAGTTTTTTACAGGGGGCACGTAAGGGCTACACCTTC.

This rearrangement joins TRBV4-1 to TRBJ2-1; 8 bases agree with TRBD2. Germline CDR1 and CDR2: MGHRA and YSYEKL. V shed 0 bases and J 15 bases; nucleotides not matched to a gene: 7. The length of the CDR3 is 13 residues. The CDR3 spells CASSQDSLREVFF. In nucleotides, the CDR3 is TGCGCCAGCAGCCAAGACAGCCTGCGGGAGGTGTTCTTC.

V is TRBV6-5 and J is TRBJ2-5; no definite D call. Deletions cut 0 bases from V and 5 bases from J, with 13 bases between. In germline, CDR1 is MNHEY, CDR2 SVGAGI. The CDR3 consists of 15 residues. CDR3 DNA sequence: TGTGCCAGCAGTTACTCTTTGGCGTACGTGGAGACCCAGTACTTC. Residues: CASSYSLAYVETQYF.

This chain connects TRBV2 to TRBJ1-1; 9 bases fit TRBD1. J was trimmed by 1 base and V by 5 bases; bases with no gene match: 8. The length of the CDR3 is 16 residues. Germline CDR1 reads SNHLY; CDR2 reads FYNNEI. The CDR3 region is CASSQSPDRGNTEAFF. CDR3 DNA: TGTGCCAGCAGTCAGAGCCCGGACAGGGGGAACACTGAAGCTTTCTTT.

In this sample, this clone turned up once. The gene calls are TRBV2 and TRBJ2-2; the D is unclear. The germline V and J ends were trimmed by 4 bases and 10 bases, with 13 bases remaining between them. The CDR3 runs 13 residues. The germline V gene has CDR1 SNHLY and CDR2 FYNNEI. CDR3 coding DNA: TGTGCCAGCAGTGGACCCTTCAATACGGAGCTGTTTTTT. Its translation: CASSGPFNTELFF. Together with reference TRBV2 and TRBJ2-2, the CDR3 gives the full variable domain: EPEVTQTPSHQVTQMGQEVILRCVPISNHLYFYWYRQILGQKVEFLVSFYNNEISEKSEIFDDQFSVERPDGSNFTLKIRSTKLEDSAMYFCASSGPFNTELFFGEGSRLTVL.

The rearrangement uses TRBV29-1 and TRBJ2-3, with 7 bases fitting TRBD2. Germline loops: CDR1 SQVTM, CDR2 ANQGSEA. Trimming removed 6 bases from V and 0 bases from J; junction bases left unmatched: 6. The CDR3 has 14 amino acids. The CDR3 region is CSVREGSSTDTQYF. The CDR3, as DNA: TGCAGCGTCAGGGAGGGCAGTAGCACAGATACGCAGTATTTT.

This CDR3 reads CASSQDLDRVYEQYV. As DNA, the CDR3 is TGCGCCAGCAGCCAAGACTTAGACAGAGTTTACGAGCAGTACGTC. The rearrangement uses TRBV4-3 and TRBJ2-7; D may be TRBD1 (5 bases). From germline, CDR1 is LGHNA and CDR2 YSLEER. The V end lost 0 bases, the J end lost 4 bases, and 13 bases lay between the germline ends. CDR3 length equals 15 residues.

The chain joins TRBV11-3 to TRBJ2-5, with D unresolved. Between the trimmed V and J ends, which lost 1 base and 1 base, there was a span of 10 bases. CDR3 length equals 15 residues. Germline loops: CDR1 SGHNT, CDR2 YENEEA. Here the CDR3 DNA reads TGTGCCAGCAGCTTAGGAGGTCCAGGCCAAGAGACCCAGTACTTC. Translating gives CASSLGGPGQETQYF.

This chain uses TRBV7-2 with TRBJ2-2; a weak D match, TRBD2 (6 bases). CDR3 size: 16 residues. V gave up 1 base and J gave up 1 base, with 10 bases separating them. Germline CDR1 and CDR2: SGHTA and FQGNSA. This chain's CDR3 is CASSLVGGRNTGELFF. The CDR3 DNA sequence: TGTGCCAGCAGCTTAGTTGGAGGGCGGAACACCGGGGAGCTGTTTTTT.

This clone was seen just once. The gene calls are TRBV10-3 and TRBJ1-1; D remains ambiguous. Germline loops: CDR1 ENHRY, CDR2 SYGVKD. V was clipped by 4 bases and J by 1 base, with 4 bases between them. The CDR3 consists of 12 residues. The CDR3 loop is CAISGQNTEAFF. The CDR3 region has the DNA TGTGCCATCAGTGGGCAGAACACTGAAGCTTTCTTT.

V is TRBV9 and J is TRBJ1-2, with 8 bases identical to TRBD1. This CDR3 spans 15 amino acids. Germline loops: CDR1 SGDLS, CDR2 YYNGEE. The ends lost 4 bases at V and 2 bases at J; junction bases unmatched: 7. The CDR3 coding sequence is TGTGCCAGCAGCTCCAGGACAGGGATAAACTATGGCTACACCTTC. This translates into CASSSRTGINYGYTF.